The source of this T cell receptor beta chain is a study of identifying expanded T cells in peripheral blood. Libraries were prepared by immunoSEQ multiplex PCR; TCRdb keeps only in-frame clonotypes and omits some of them. Of about 81,000 clones listed, less than 90% are singletons. Healthy donors had no documented immune events, such as infections, while sampled. The study, taken as a whole, reports: Variance in clone template counts between approximately 2-week samples significantly increased with total template count across all healthy donors.

On this clone: No antigen is known for it.

The CDR3 length is 15 residues. V lost 4 bases to trimming and J lost 4 bases; unmatched junction nucleotides: 6. Germline CDR1 and CDR2: SGHNT and YYREEE (reference sequence). The J gene is TRBJ2-1, the V gene TRBV5-4, with 9 bases fitting TRBD2. This receptor was taken from a person aged 18 to 70 in good health. Sequencing was done on a sample of blood. CDR3: CASSIGSGRYNEQFF. In nucleotides, the CDR3 is TGTGCCAGCAGCATAGGTAGCGGGAGATACAATGAGCAGTTCTTC.